This is a list of T cell receptor beta chains from one sample in a study of cytomegalovirus exposure and HLA in healthy donors. Sequencing used immunoSEQ multiplex PCR; TCRdb keeps in-frame clones, though not all of them. The data hold about 63,000 clones, with under 85% observed a single time. The sequenced material came from PBMCs. The origin of the receptors is a man in his fifties or sixties in good health and CMV-seronegative. Each CDR3 is given with its conserved first and last residue. Each record gives: J gene, clone size, D gene, V gene, CDR3 DNA, CDR3 protein. A D gene is named only where the DNA matches it firmly. Clone size is shown for a subset of rows, as once, few, many or a class of expanded clone.

TRBJ2-1	few	.	TRBV6-5	TGTGCCAGCAGCGAACCAGGGGTAGGGGAGCAGTTCTTC	CASSEPGVGEQFF
TRBJ1-1	.	TRBD1	TRBV30	TGTGCCGTAGATCGGACAGGAGCCATGAACACTGAAGCTTTCTTT	CAVDRTGAMNTEAFF
TRBJ1-3	.	.	TRBV9	TGTGCCAGCAGCGTAGAAGGGGCCTCTGGAAACACCATATATTTT	CASSVEGASGNTIYF
TRBJ1-2	.	.	TRBV29-1	TGCAGCGTTGTGGACAGTAACTATGGCTACACCTTC	CSVVDSNYGYTF
TRBJ1-1	.	TRBD1	TRBV7-6	TGTGCCAGCAGCTTCCCCAGGGGGACCGGATTGAACACTGAAGCTTTCTTT	CASSFPRGTGLNTEAFF
TRBJ1-4	.	.	TRBV5-1	TGCGCCAGCAGCCCCCAGGGGCGACTTAACAATGAAAAACTGTTTTTT	CASSPQGRLNNEKLFF
TRBJ2-6	few	.	TRBV9	TGTGCCAGCAGCCTCGGGAGCTTGGGGGCCAACGTCCTGACTTTC	CASSLGSLGANVLTF
TRBJ2-7	.	TRBD1	TRBV7-9	TGTGCCAGCAGCTTTACAGGGGACCACTACGAGCAGTACTTC	CASSFTGDHYEQYF
TRBJ1-3	few	.	TRBV21-1	TGTGCCAGCAGCAAAGAAAATCAGGACAGGCCCTGCTCTGGAAACACCATATATTTT	CASSKENQDRPCSGNTIYF
TRBJ1-1	once	.	TRBV7-9	TGTGCCAGCAGCTTGGGGCAGGTACTTGAAGCTTTCTTT	CASSLGQVLEAFF
TRBJ1-6	.	.	TRBV6-5	TGTGCCAGCAGATCAGGGTATAGTTCACCCCTCCACTTT	CASRSGYSSPLHF
TRBJ2-3	.	.	TRBV2	TGTGCCAGCAGTGGTCTAGATTTGGCAGATACGCAGTATTTT	CASSGLDLADTQYF
TRBJ2-7	.	.	TRBV11-2	TGTGCCAGCAGCGTCGGAACTATGGGCGAGCAGTACTTC	CASSVGTMGEQYF
TRBJ1-2	.	TRBD1	TRBV2	TGTGCCAGCAGTGGCGACGGACAGGGGGTATTTGGCTACACCTTC	CASSGDGQGVFGYTF